These T cell receptor beta chains were read from a single sample in a study of CD8+ T cells in alopecia areata. Repertoires were generated with immunoSEQ multiplex PCR, while TCRdb's copy carries only in-frame clones and drops some. The sample yields 150,000 or so clones, 80% to 90% seen once. The sample here was CD8+ T cells sorted from blood, taken at week 0. All receptors derive from a human donor with alopecia areata. Both conserved end residues are part of each CDR3. Fields, in order: CDR3 DNA, CDR3 protein, V gene, J gene, D gene, clone size. The D gene is left open where the match is weak. A clone size is listed for some rows: how often the clone was seen (once, few, many), or a class if it is expanded.

DNA: TGCGCCAGCAGCCAGGGGGGACTGACGGGCTACGAGCAGTACTTC
CDR3: CASSQGGLTGYEQYF
V: TRBV4-1
J: TRBJ2-7
D: -
size: once

DNA: TGTGCCAGCAGCCAGCTGGGACTCACGGGCGAGCAGTACTTC
CDR3: CASSQLGLTGEQYF
V: TRBV4-2
J: TRBJ2-7
D: -
size: -

DNA: TGCAGCGTTGGGAGACCGACCTACAATGAGCAGTTCTTC
CDR3: CSVGRPTYNEQFF
V: TRBV29-1
J: TRBJ2-1
D: -
size: -

DNA: TGTGCCAGCAGGGACTGGAACACCGGGGAGCTGTTTTTT
CDR3: CASRDWNTGELFF
V: TRBV2
J: TRBJ2-2
D: -
size: -

DNA: TGCGCCAGCAGACTCACCCACCAAAATAGCACAGATACGCAGTATTTT
CDR3: CASRLTHQNSTDTQYF
V: TRBV23-1
J: TRBJ2-3
D: -
size: -

DNA: TGTGCCAGCAGTAGGACAGCAGGTCAGGCCGAGCAGTACTTC
CDR3: CASSRTAGQAEQYF
V: TRBV6-1
J: TRBJ2-7
D: -
size: -

DNA: TGCGCCAGCAGCGACGCGAAAGAGACCCAGTACTTC
CDR3: CASSDAKETQYF
V: TRBV4-1
J: TRBJ2-5
D: -
size: -

DNA: TGTGCCAGCAGCCCCGGGAGTCCCCCCTACGAGCAGTACTTC
CDR3: CASSPGSPPYEQYF
V: TRBV5-4
J: TRBJ2-7
D: -
size: -

DNA: TGTGCCAGCAGTTACAAGACCGCGGATGAAAAACTGTTTTTT
CDR3: CASSYKTADEKLFF
V: TRBV6-6
J: TRBJ1-4
D: -
size: -

DNA: TGTGCCAGCAGTCAATCGGAACTATCCTACGAGCAGTACTTC
CDR3: CASSQSELSYEQYF
V: TRBV25-1
J: TRBJ2-7
D: -
size: -

DNA: TGTGCCAGCCGGGACAGGGAGTCCGGCACAGATACGCAGTATTTT
CDR3: CASRDRESGTDTQYF
V: TRBV6-1
J: TRBJ2-3
D: TRBD1
size: -

DNA: TGCAGCGTTGAACCTAGCGGCCGAGGGGCAAGAGGGGAGACCCAGTACTTC
CDR3: CSVEPSGRGARGETQYF
V: TRBV29-1
J: TRBJ2-5
D: TRBD2
size: -

DNA: TGCGCCAGCAGCTTTGCGGGCTTCAGCAATGAGCAGTTCTTC
CDR3: CASSFAGFSNEQFF
V: TRBV5-1
J: TRBJ2-1
D: -
size: -

DNA: -
CDR3: CASSYSGQGNTEAFF
V: TRBV19
J: TRBJ1-1
D: -
size: -

DNA: TGTGCCAGCAGTTCCGGGACAGCGGGGGAGACCCAGTACTTC
CDR3: CASSSGTAGETQYF
V: TRBV27
J: TRBJ2-5
D: -
size: -

DNA: TGTGCCAGCTCCGCCGGGACACAGGTCTACGAGCAGTACTTC
CDR3: CASSAGTQVYEQYF
V: TRBV5-6
J: TRBJ2-7
D: -
size: -

DNA: TGTGCCAGCAGCTCGAATTTAGCGGGGGGGACTGAGCAGTTCTTC
CDR3: CASSSNLAGGTEQFF
V: TRBV13
J: TRBJ2-1
D: TRBD2
size: -

DNA: TGTGCCACCAGCTACCGACTAGCGGGTTGGTATGAGCAGTTCTTC
CDR3: CATSYRLAGWYEQFF
V: TRBV25-1
J: TRBJ2-1
D: TRBD2
size: -

DNA: TGTGCCTGGAGTCGGGGGAGGGAGACCCAGTACTTC
CDR3: CAWSRGRETQYF
V: TRBV30
J: TRBJ2-5
D: -
size: -

DNA: TGTGCCAGCAGTGATTCTGAGTTATTAGCGGGAGGCACCGGGGAGCTGTTTTTT
CDR3: CASSDSELLAGGTGELFF
V: TRBV2
J: TRBJ2-2
D: TRBD2
size: -

DNA: TGTGCCAGCAGACTTTCCACAGGGGGGTTGACAGATACGCAGTATTTT
CDR3: CASRLSTGGLTDTQYF
V: TRBV2
J: TRBJ2-3
D: TRBD1
size: -

DNA: TGTGCCAGCAGCTTGTGGGCGGGAGGAAACAATGAGCAGTTCTTC
CDR3: CASSLWAGGNNEQFF
V: TRBV5-5
J: TRBJ2-1
D: TRBD2
size: -

DNA: TGTGCCAGCAGCGCCGGACAGGGACCGAACACCGGGGAGCTGTTTTTT
CDR3: CASSAGQGPNTGELFF
V: TRBV9
J: TRBJ2-2
D: TRBD1
size: -

DNA: TGTGCCATCTATGGGGGGCTGAACACTGAAGCTTTCTTT
CDR3: CAIYGGLNTEAFF
V: TRBV10-3
J: TRBJ1-1
D: -
size: -

DNA: TGTGCCAGCAGCTTGGGGGGAAGTGAGCAGTTCTTC
CDR3: CASSLGGSEQFF
V: TRBV5-6
J: TRBJ2-1
D: -
size: -

DNA: TGTGCCAGCAGTTTTGGGACAGGGGGCATGTACGAGCAGTACTTC
CDR3: CASSFGTGGMYEQYF
V: TRBV27
J: TRBJ2-7
D: TRBD1
size: -

DNA: TGTGCCTGGAGTGGGGGCAATGAGCAGTTCTTC
CDR3: CAWSGGNEQFF
V: TRBV30
J: TRBJ2-1
D: -
size: -

DNA: TGTGCCAGCAGCGAGAAAGCACGGGGCTACACCTTC
CDR3: CASSEKARGYTF
V: TRBV9
J: TRBJ1-2
D: -
size: -

DNA: TGTGCCACCCGGGACGGAACCTACGAGCAGTACTTC
CDR3: CATRDGTYEQYF
V: TRBV2
J: TRBJ2-7
D: -
size: few

DNA: TGTGCCAGCAGCTCACCCACCCCCACTCAGACGAACACTGAAGCTTTCTTT
CDR3: CASSSPTPTQTNTEAFF
V: TRBV7-3
J: TRBJ1-1
D: -
size: -

DNA: TGCAGCGGCCAGAGGGGGGGAGAGCAGTACTTC
CDR3: CSGQRGGEQYF
V: TRBV29-1
J: TRBJ2-7
D: -
size: -

DNA: TGTGCCAGCAGCCAACGGACAGGGAACTACGAGCAGTACTTC
CDR3: CASSQRTGNYEQYF
V: TRBV7-9
J: TRBJ2-7
D: TRBD1
size: -

DNA: TGCGCCAGCAGCTTGGACGAAGGGACTAGTGAGACCCAGTACTTC
CDR3: CASSLDEGTSETQYF
V: TRBV5-1
J: TRBJ2-5
D: TRBD2
size: -

DNA: TGTGCCAGCAGTGAATCCGTGACCTTGGACCCAGATACGCAGTATTTT
CDR3: CASSESVTLDPDTQYF
V: TRBV2
J: TRBJ2-3
D: -
size: -

DNA: TGTGCCAGCAGCTTGGCCAGGACCCTGTGGACCCAGTACTTC
CDR3: CASSLARTLWTQYF
V: TRBV5-5
J: TRBJ2-5
D: -
size: -

DNA: TGTGCCACTTCGGGGCGCCTTAATGAAAAACTGTTTTTT
CDR3: CATSGRLNEKLFF
V: TRBV27
J: TRBJ1-4
D: -
size: -

DNA: TGCAGCGTTGAAGGGACAGGGGATGCGGATGGCTACACCTTC
CDR3: CSVEGTGDADGYTF
V: TRBV29-1
J: TRBJ1-2
D: TRBD1
size: once

DNA: TGTGCCAGCAGCGCGACAGGGGGGAGCACCGGGGAGCTGTTTTTT
CDR3: CASSATGGSTGELFF
V: TRBV25-1
J: TRBJ2-2
D: TRBD1
size: -

DNA: TGTGCCAGTAGTATCCCGACAGGGGAGGACACTGAAGCTTTCTTT
CDR3: CASSIPTGEDTEAFF
V: TRBV19
J: TRBJ1-1
D: TRBD1
size: -

DNA: TGTGCCAGCAGCTTGGTGGGAGAAAAACTGTTTTTT
CDR3: CASSLVGEKLFF
V: TRBV5-7
J: TRBJ1-4
D: -
size: -

DNA: TGTGCCAGCAGCGTAGATCCCGACAGGGACTACACCGGGGAGCTGTTTTTT
CDR3: CASSVDPDRDYTGELFF
V: TRBV9
J: TRBJ2-2
D: -
size: -

DNA: TGTGCCAGCAGTTACACAGGGGGGGGCTACGAGCAGTACTTC
CDR3: CASSYTGGGYEQYF
V: TRBV6-5
J: TRBJ2-7
D: -
size: -

DNA: TGTGCCAGCAGCTTATCCCCCGGGACAGGGGATAGTTGGGGGCAGTACTTC
CDR3: CASSLSPGTGDSWGQYF
V: TRBV4-2
J: TRBJ2-7
D: TRBD1
size: -

DNA: TGTGCCAGCAGCCCCCTCGGGGAACAGCCCCAGCATTTT
CDR3: CASSPLGEQPQHF
V: TRBV7-6
J: TRBJ1-5
D: -
size: -

DNA: TGTGCCAGCAGCCAAGCCACAGCCTACGAGCAGTACTTC
CDR3: CASSQATAYEQYF
V: TRBV14
J: TRBJ2-7
D: -
size: -

DNA: TGTGCCAGCAGTGAATGGGGCGGTGAGCAGTTCTTC
CDR3: CASSEWGGEQFF
V: TRBV25-1
J: TRBJ2-1
D: -
size: -

DNA: TGTGCCAGCCACATTCCCCAGCATTTT
CDR3: CASHIPQHF
V: TRBV2
J: TRBJ1-5
D: -
size: -

DNA: TGTGCCAGCAGCCTCCGGGAGCTCCTTTTCAATGAGCAGTTCTTC
CDR3: CASSLRELLFNEQFF
V: TRBV7-9
J: TRBJ2-1
D: -
size: -

DNA: TGTGCCTGGAGTGGGACAGCCGGGACTAGCGGGGGACCCAGCTCCTACAATGAGCAGTTCTTC
CDR3: CAWSGTAGTSGGPSSYNEQFF
V: TRBV30
J: TRBJ2-1
D: TRBD2
size: -

DNA: TGCGCCAGCAGCCTCCAAAAGGACAGGGAAGAGACCCAGTACTTC
CDR3: CASSLQKDREETQYF
V: TRBV4-1
J: TRBJ2-5
D: TRBD1
size: -

DNA: TGCGCCAGCGCCTCGACGGTTAATGAGCAGTTCTTC
CDR3: CASASTVNEQFF
V: TRBV5-1
J: TRBJ2-1
D: -
size: -

DNA: TGCGCCAGCAGCCAAGTCAGCGACACGTGGGGTGAGCAGTTCTTC
CDR3: CASSQVSDTWGEQFF
V: TRBV4-1
J: TRBJ2-1
D: -
size: -

DNA: TGTGCCAGCAGCCCACCGGGACAGATGAACACTGAAGCTTTCTTT
CDR3: CASSPPGQMNTEAFF
V: TRBV11-2
J: TRBJ1-1
D: TRBD1
size: -

DNA: TGTGCCACCGCTTCATGGGTCAACGACAATGAGCAGTTCTTC
CDR3: CATASWVNDNEQFF
V: TRBV19
J: TRBJ2-1
D: -
size: few

DNA: TGTGCCAGCAGCTTATCGGGGCTAGCGGGGTACAATGAGCAGTTCTTC
CDR3: CASSLSGLAGYNEQFF
V: TRBV7-3
J: TRBJ2-1
D: TRBD2
size: -